Listed below are T cell receptor beta chains from one sample, sequenced in a study of neoadjuvant anti-PD-1 for oral cavity cancer. Clones were read by immunoSEQ multiplex PCR, and TCRdb kept only the in-frame ones, dropping some. The sample includes 15,000 or so clones, approximately 71% of them seen just once. The specimen comprised PBMCs, sampled before nivolumab (anti-PD-1) treatment. The receptor source for this set is a person between 35 and 79 years old with oral cavity squamous cell carcinoma. Each CDR3 is given with its conserved first and last residue. A D gene is named only where the DNA matches it firmly. For some rows the clone size is stated as once, few or many, or as a class when expanded; others skip it.

size: NA; V: TRBV5-4; J: TRBJ2-2; D: NA; DNA: TGTGCCAGCAGCTTGGCCGGACGGAACACCGGGGAGCTGTTTTTT; CDR3: CASSLAGRNTGELFF
size: NA; V: TRBV7-8; J: TRBJ2-5; D: NA; DNA: TGTGCCAGCAGCTCGGCGACAGGGAGGCAAGAGACCCAGTACTTC; CDR3: CASSSATGRQETQYF
size: NA; V: TRBV5-4; J: TRBJ2-5; D: NA; DNA: TGTGCCAGCAGCTTGATCCAGACGGAGACCCAGTACTTC; CDR3: CASSLIQTETQYF
size: NA; V: TRBV5-1; J: TRBJ2-1; D: NA; DNA: TGCGCCAGCAGCTTGGCTAGCAAGGTCGGCGAGCAGTTCTTC; CDR3: CASSLASKVGEQFF
size: NA; V: TRBV6-6; J: TRBJ1-5; D: NA; DNA: TGTGCCAGCAGCAGTACAGGGAATCAGCCCCAGCATTTT; CDR3: CASSSTGNQPQHF
size: NA; V: TRBV10-1; J: TRBJ2-7; D: NA; DNA: TGCGCCAGCAGTCCCGACAGATACGAGCAGTACTTC; CDR3: CASSPDRYEQYF
size: once; V: TRBV5-1; J: TRBJ2-5; D: TRBD1; DNA: TGCGCCAGCAGCCCGGAGGACAGGGGAGGGGAGACCCAGTACTTC; CDR3: CASSPEDRGGETQYF
size: NA; V: TRBV28; J: TRBJ1-5; D: NA; DNA: TGTGCCAGCAGCCCTCTGGGGCAAGGTCGCAATCAGCCCCAGCATTTT; CDR3: CASSPLGQGRNQPQHF
size: few; V: TRBV27; J: TRBJ1-2; D: NA; DNA: TGTGCCAGCAGGCCCCTGTTGGGGGACGGCTACACCTTC; CDR3: CASRPLLGDGYTF
size: NA; V: TRBV6-4; J: TRBJ2-6; D: NA; DNA: TGTGCCAGCAGTGACCGGGGCGGGTCTGGGGCCAACGTCCTGACTTTC; CDR3: CASSDRGGSGANVLTF
size: NA; V: TRBV10-1; J: TRBJ2-2; D: NA; DNA: TGCGCCAGCAGTGAGGCGGGGAACACCGGGGAGCTGTTTTTT; CDR3: CASSEAGNTGELFF
size: NA; V: TRBV6-6; J: TRBJ2-7; D: TRBD2; DNA: TGTGCCAGCACGCGGGAGGTCTCCTACGAGCAGTACTTC; CDR3: CASTREVSYEQYF
size: few; V: TRBV5-4; J: TRBJ2-7; D: NA; DNA: TGTGCCAGCAGCCAACCCGGGTTTCCAAGCGAGCAGTACTTC; CDR3: CASSQPGFPSEQYF